The next 8 T cell receptor beta chains were all read from a single sample in a study of T cells after yellow fever vaccination (dated by TCRdb to the late 2010s). The library was produced with 5' RACE. Sequenced on an Illumina HiSeq 2500. TCRdb's own reprocessing of the public reads used fastp at Q25 and MiXCR and kept productive beta chains. Identical CDR3 protein sequences are pooled into one entry, listed with their most common genes and DNA. This sample is represented by about 360,000 distinct CDR3 sequences; roughly 6.1% of them were singletons. Over 12% of the sample belongs to the ten largest clones. What this sample's treatment or condition label stands for: live attenuated yellow fever vaccine strain. This specimen was PBMCs, taken 5 days after the yellow fever booster vaccination. The receptor set was obtained from a man aged 25 to 40 who received the YFV17D yellow fever vaccine.

This clonotype was detected ten times or more. This sequence joins TRBV6-1 and TRBJ1-5, with 7 bases fitting TRBD1. Germline V gene lookup returns CDR1 MNHNS and CDR2 SASEGT. This CDR3 has 15 amino acids. Trimming at V came to 6 bases and at J to 2 bases, leaving 7 bases not matched to a gene. This CDR3 is CASRLDRDGNQPQHF. As DNA, the CDR3 is TGTGCCAGCAGGCTCGACAGGGACGGCAATCAGCCCCAGCATTTT.

This chain connects TRBV16 to TRBJ1-3; tentative D call: TRBD1 (6 bases). CDR3 size: 15 residues. The V gene's germline CDR1 is KGHSY and CDR2 FQNENV. V lost 4 bases, J lost 3 bases, and 13 bases lay in between. The CDR3 region has the DNA TGTGCCAGCAGCCCTTCAAGGGGGATTGGAAACACCATATATTTT. Amino acid sequence: CASSPSRGIGNTIYF.

The chain combines TRBV2 with TRBJ1-6; perhaps TRBD1 as D (5 bases). The V gene lost 6 bases and the J gene lost 7 bases, with 13 bases spanning the gap. The germline V gene has CDR1 SNHLY and CDR2 FYNNEI. This CDR3 has 14 residues. The CDR3 is CASRRDLPNSPLHF. For the CDR3, the DNA is TGTGCCAGCAGACGGGACCTACCGAATTCACCCCTCCACTTT.

This clonotype appeared many times. The chain is built from TRBV7-8 and TRBJ2-1; D could derive from TRBD1 or TRBD2 (5 bases each). Trimming removed 1 base from V and 4 bases from J, with 11 bases in between. CDR1 and CDR2 from the germline V gene are SGHVS and FQNEAQ. This CDR3 has 15 amino acids. CDR3 loop: CASSLGSGPYNEQFF. DNA of the CDR3: TGTGCCAGCAGCTTAGGATCGGGGCCTTACAATGAGCAGTTCTTC.

The chain is built from TRBV20-1 and TRBJ2-7; 11 bases line up with TRBD1. Per germline, CDR1 DFQATT and CDR2 SNEGSKA (reference sequence). The CDR3 loop spans 13 amino acids. Trimming took 4 bases from V and 5 from J; bases not matched to a gene: 4. In nucleotides, the CDR3 is TGCAGTGCTACCGGGACAGGGGGAGACGAGCAGTACTTC. It yields the protein CSATGTGGDEQYF.

In its sample, this clonotype was seen a few times. The V gene is TRBV6-5, the J gene TRBJ2-3; a possible D gene is TRBD2 (6 bases). V lost 0 bases and J 1 base, leaving 8 bases between the germline ends. CDR3 size: 15 residues. Germline V CDR1 and CDR2: MNHEY, SVGAGI. The CDR3 DNA is TGTGCCAGCAGTTACTCGCCTAGCGGCACAGATACGCAGTATTTT. Translating gives CASSYSPSGTDTQYF.

This clonotype was observed at least ten times. This chain connects TRBV5-1 to TRBJ2-7; maybe TRBD2 (5 bases). The germline V and J ends were trimmed by 1 base and 4 bases, with 12 bases remaining between them. The CDR3 contains 14 residues. Germline assignment: CDR1 SGHRS and CDR2 YFSETQ. CDR3: CASSLNQGGYEQYF. The CDR3 DNA sequence: TGCGCCAGCAGCTTGAACCAAGGAGGTTACGAGCAGTACTTC.

There are a few counts of this clonotype. The V call is TRBV5-1, the J call TRBJ2-3, with 7 bases that match TRBD2. The CDR3 spans 13 residues. The V gene's germline CDR1 is SGHRS and CDR2 YFSETQ. Trimming cost V 3 bases and J 4 bases; bases outside gene matches: 2. The CDR3 DNA reads TGCGCCAGCAGCTCCGCGGGAGCAGATACGCAGTATTTT. It translates to CASSSAGADTQYF.